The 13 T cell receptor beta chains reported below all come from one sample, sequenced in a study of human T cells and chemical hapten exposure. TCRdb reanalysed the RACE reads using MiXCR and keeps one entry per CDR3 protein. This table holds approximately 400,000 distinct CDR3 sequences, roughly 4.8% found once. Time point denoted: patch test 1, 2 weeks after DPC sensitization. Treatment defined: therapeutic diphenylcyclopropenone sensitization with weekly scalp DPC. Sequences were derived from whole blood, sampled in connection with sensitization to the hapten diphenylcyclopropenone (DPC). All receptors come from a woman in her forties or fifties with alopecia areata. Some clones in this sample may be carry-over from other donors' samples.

CDR3 coding DNA: TGCGCCAGCAGGGTAGCGGGAGGGCCCAATGAGCAGTTCTTC. It codes for CASRVAGGPNEQFF. The chain carries TRBV10-2 and TRBJ2-1; the match to TRBD2 covers 11 bases. Germline CDR1 reads WSHSY; CDR2 reads SAAADI. The length of the CDR3 is 14 residues. Trimming removed 6 bases from V and 6 bases from J; junction bases left unmatched: 4.

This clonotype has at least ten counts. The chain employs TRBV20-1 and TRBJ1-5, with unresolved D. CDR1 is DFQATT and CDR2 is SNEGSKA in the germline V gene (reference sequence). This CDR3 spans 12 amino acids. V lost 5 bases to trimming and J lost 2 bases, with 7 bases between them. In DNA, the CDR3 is TGCAGTGCTGGTCACGGCAATCAGCCCCAGCATTTT. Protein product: CSAGHGNQPQHF.

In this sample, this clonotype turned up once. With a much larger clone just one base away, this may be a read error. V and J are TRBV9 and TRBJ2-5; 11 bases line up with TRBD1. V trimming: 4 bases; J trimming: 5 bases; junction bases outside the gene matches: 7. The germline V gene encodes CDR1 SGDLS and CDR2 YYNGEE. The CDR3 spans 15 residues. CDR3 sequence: CASSPRTGGLETQYF. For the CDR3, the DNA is TGTGCCAGCAGCCCACGGACAGGGGGCCTGGAGACCCAGTACTTC.

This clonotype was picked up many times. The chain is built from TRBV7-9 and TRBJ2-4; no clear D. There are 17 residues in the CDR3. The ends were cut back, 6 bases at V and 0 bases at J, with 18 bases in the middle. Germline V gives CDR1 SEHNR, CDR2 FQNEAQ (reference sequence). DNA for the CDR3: TGTGCCAGCAGTACCCCTCGGTCTGCAGAAGCCAAAAACATTCAGTACTTC. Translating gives CASSTPRSAEAKNIQYF. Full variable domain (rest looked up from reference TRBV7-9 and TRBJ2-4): DTGVSQNPRHKITKRGQNVTFRCDPISEHNRLYWYRQTLGQGPEFLTYFQNEAQLEKSRLLSDRFSAERPKGSFSTLEIQRTEQGDSAMYLCASSTPRSAEAKNIQYFGAGTRLSVL.

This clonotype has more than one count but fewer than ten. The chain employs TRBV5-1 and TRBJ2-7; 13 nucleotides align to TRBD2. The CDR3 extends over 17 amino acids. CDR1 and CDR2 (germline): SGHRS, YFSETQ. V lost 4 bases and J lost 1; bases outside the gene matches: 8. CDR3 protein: CASSPRTSGGPSYEQYF. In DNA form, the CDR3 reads TGCGCCAGCAGCCCACGGACTAGCGGGGGACCTTCCTACGAGCAGTACTTC.

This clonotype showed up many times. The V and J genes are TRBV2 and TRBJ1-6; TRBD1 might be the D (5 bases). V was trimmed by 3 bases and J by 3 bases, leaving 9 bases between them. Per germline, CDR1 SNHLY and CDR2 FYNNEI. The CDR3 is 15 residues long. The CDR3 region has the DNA TGTGCCAGCAGTGAGGAGGGGTTCTATAATTCACCCCTCCACTTT. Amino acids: CASSEEGFYNSPLHF.

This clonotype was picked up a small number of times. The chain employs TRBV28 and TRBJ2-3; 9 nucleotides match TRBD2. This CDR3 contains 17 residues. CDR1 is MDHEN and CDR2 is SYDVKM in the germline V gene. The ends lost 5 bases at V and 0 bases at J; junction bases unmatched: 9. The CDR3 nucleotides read TGTGCCAGCAGTCCCCGACTAGCGGCCCTTAGCACAGATACGCAGTATTTT. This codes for CASSPRLAALSTDTQYF.

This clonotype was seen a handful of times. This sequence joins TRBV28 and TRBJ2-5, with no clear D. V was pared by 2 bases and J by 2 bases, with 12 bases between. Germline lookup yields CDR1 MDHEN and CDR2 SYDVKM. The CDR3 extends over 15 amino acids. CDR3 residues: CASSLPSAAQETQYF. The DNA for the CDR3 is TGTGCCAGCAGTTTACCGTCGGCGGCACAAGAGACCCAGTACTTC.

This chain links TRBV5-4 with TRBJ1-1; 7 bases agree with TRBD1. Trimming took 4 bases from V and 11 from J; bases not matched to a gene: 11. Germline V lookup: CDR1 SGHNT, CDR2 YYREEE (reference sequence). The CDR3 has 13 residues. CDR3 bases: TGTGCCAGCAGCCCGGGACAGTTTGGAGGCGCTTTCTTT. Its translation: CASSPGQFGGAFF. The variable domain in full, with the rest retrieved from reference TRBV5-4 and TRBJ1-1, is ETGVTQSPTHLIKTRGQQVTLRCSSQSGHNTVSWYQQALGQGPQFIFQYYREEENGRGNFPPRFSGLQFPNYSSELNVNALELDDSALYLCASSPGQFGGAFFGQGTRLTVV.

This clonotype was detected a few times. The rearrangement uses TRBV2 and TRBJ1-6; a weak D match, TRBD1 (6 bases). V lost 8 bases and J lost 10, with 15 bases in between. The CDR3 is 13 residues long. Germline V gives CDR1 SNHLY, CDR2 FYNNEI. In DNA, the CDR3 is TGTGCCAGCCTTTACAGGGTTGGCTCACCCCTCCACTTT. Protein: CASLYRVGSPLHF.

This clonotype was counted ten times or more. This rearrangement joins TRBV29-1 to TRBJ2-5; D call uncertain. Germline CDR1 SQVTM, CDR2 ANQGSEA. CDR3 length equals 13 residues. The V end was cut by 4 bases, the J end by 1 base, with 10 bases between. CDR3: CSVGTAVQETQYF. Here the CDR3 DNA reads TGCAGCGTTGGGACCGCCGTCCAAGAGACCCAGTACTTC.

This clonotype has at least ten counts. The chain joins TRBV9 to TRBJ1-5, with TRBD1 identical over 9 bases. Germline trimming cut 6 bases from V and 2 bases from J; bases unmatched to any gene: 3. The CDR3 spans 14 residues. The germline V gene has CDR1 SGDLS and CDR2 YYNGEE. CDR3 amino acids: CASNRQGGNQPQHF. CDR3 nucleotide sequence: TGTGCCAGCAACCGACAGGGGGGCAATCAGCCCCAGCATTTT.

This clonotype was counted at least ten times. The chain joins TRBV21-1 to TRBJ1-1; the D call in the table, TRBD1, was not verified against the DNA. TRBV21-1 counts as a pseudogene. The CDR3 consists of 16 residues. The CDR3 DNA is TGTGCCAGCAGCAACACCCGCGGCGCCGTGAACACTGAAGCTTTCTTT. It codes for CASSNTRGAVNTEAFF.